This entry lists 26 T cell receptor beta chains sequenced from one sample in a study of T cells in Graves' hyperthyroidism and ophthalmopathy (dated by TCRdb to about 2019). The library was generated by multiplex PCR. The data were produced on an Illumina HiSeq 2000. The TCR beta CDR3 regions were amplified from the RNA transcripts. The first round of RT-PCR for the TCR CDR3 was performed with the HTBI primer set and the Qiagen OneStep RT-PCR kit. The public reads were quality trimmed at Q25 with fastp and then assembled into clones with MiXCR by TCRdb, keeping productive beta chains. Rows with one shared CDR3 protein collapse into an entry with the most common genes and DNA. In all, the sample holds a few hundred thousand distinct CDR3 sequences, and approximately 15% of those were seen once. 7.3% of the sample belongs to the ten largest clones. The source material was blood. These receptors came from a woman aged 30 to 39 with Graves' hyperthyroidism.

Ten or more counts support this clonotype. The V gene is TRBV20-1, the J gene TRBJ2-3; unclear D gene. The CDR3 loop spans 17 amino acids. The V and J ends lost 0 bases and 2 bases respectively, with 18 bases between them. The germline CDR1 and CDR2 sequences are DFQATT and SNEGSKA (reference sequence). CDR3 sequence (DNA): TGCAGTGCTAGAGATCCTTGGACCGCAGCCACCACAGATACGCAGTATTTT. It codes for CSARDPWTAATTDTQYF.

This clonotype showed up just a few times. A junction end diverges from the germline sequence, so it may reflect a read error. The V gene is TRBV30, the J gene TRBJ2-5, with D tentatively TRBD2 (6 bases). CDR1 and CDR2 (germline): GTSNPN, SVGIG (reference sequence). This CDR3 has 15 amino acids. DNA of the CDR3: TGTGCCTGGAGTCCTAAGGTTGCGGGGCAAGGGACCCAGTACTTC. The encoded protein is CAWSPKVAGQGTQYF.

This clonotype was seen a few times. CDR3 nucleotide sequence: TGTGCCAGCAGTACGACCCCGTTTCAGGGAGCCTACGAGCAGTACTTC. Protein sequence: CASSTTPFQGAYEQYF. The chain recombines TRBV6-1 with TRBJ2-7, with D tentatively TRBD1 or TRBD2 (5 bases each). This CDR3 is built from 16 residues. Trimming cost V 5 bases and J 2 bases, with 19 bases left between them. Germline-derived CDR1 and CDR2 are MNHNS and SASEGT.

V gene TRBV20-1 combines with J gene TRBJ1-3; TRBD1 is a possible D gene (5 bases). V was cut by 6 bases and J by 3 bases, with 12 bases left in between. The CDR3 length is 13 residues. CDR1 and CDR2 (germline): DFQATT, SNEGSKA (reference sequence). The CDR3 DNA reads TGCAGTGCAGTGGGGGGGAGTGGAAACACCATATATTTT. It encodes CSAVGGSGNTIYF.

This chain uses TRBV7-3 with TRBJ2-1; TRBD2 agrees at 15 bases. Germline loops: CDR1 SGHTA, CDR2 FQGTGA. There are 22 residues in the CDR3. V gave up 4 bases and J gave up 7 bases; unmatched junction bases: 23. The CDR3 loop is CASSSSPQAPPGLAGGRNEQFF. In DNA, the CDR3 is TGTGCCAGCAGCTCATCCCCACAGGCCCCGCCGGGACTAGCGGGAGGTAGAAATGAGCAGTTCTTC. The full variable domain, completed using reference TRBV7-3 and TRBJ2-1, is GAGVSQTPSNKVTEKGKYVELRCDPISGHTALYWYRQSLGQGPEFLIYFQGTGAADDSGLPNDRFFAVRPEGSVSTLKIQRTERGDSAVYLCASSSSPQAPPGLAGGRNEQFFGPGTRLTVL.

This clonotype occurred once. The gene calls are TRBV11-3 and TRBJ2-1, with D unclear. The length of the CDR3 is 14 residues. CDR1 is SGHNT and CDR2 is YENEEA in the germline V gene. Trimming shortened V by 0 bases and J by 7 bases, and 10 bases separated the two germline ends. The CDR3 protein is CASSLDTHNNEQFF. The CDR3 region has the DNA TGTGCCAGCAGCTTAGATACCCATAATAATGAGCAGTTCTTC.

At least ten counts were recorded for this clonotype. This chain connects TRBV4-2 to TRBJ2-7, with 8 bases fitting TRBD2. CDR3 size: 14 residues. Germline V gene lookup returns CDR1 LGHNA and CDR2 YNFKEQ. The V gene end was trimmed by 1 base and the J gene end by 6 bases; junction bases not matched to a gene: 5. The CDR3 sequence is CASSQVPGGFEQYF. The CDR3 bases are TGTGCCAGCAGCCAAGTGCCGGGAGGGTTCGAGCAGTACTTC.

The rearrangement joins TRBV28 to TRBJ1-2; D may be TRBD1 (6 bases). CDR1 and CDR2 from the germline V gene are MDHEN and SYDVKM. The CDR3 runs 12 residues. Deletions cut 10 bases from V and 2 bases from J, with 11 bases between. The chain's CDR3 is CAIEGGNYGYTF. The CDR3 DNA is TGTGCCATAGAGGGGGGGAACTATGGCTACACCTTC.

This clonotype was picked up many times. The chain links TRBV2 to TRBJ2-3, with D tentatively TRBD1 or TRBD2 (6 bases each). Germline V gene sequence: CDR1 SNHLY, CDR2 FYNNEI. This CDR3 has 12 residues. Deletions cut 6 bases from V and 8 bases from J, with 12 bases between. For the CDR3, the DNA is TGTGCCAGCAGACGGGGGCCTGGTACGCAGTATTTT. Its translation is CASRRGPGTQYF.

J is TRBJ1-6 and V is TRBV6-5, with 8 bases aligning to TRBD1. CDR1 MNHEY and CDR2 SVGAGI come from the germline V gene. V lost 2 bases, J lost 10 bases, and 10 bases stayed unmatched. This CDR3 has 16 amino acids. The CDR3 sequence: CASSYRDRQYYSPLHF. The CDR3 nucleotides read TGTGCCAGCAGTTACCGGGACAGGCAATATTACTCACCCCTCCACTTT.

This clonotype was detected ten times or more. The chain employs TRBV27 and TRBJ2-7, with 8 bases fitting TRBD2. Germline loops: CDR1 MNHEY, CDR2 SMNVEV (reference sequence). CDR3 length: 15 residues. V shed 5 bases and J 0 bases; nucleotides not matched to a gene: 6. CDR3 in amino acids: CASSPTGLGSYEQYF. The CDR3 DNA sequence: TGTGCCAGCAGTCCAACGGGACTAGGCTCCTACGAGCAGTACTTC.

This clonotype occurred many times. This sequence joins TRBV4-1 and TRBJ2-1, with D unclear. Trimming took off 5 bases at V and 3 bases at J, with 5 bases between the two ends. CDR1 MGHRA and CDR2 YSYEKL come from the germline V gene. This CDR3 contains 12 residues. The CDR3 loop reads CASSKNYNEQFF. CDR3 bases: TGCGCCAGCAGCAAGAACTACAATGAGCAGTTCTTC.

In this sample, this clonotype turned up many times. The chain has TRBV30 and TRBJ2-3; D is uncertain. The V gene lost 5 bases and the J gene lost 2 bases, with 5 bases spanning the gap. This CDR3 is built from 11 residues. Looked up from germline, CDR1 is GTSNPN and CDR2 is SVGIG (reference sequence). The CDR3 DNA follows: TGTGCCTGGGACTTCACAGATACGCAGTATTTT. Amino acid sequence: CAWDFTDTQYF.

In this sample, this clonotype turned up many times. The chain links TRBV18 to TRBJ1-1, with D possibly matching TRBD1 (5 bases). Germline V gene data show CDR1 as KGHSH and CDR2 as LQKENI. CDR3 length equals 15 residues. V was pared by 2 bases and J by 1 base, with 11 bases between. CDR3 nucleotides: TGTGCCAGCTCACCAATGTCGACAGAGAACACTGAAGCTTTCTTT. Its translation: CASSPMSTENTEAFF.

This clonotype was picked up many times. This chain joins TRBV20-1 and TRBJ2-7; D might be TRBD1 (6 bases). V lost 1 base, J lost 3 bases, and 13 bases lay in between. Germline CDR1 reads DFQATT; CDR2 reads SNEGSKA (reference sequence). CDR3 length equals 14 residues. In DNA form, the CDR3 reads TGCAGTGCTAGAGGAGAGGACAGTGGCTACGAGCAGTACTTC. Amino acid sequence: CSARGEDSGYEQYF.

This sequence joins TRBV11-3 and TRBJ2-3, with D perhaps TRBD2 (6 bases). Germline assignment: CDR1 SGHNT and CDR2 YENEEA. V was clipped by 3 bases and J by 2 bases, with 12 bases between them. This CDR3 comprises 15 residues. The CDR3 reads CASSFELANTDTQYF. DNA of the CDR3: TGTGCCAGCAGCTTTGAACTAGCTAACACAGATACGCAGTATTTT.

CDR3 residues: CASSSALAGANTGELFF. The CDR3 DNA reads as TGCGCCAGCAGCTCAGCCCTGGCGGGAGCCAACACCGGGGAGCTGTTTTTT. The gene calls are TRBV5-1 and TRBJ2-2; 7 nucleotides match TRBD2. The CDR3 is 17 amino acids. Germline CDR1 reads SGHRS; CDR2 reads YFSETQ. V shed 3 bases, J shed 2 bases, and the junction held 10 bases outside the gene matches.

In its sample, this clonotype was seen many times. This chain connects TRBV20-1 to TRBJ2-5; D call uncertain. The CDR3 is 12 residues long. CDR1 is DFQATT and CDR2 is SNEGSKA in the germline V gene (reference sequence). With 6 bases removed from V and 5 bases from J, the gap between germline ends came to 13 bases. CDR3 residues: CSAATVEETQYF. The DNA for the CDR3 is TGCAGTGCCGCGACCGTCGAGGAGACCCAGTACTTC.

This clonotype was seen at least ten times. CDR3 nucleotide sequence: TGTGCCTGGAGTGGTTTAAGAGGGAGTCAGCCCCAGCATTTT. This codes for CAWSGLRGSQPQHF. The chain joins TRBV30 to TRBJ1-5; no definite D call. The germline V gene has CDR1 GTSNPN and CDR2 SVGIG (reference sequence). The V end was cut by 1 base, the J end by 6 bases, with 13 bases between. The CDR3 length is 14 residues.

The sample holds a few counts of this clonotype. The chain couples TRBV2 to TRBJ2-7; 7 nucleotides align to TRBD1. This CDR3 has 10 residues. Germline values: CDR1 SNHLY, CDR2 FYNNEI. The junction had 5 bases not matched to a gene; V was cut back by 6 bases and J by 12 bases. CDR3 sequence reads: CASRGQVPYF. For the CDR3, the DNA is TGTGCCAGCAGAGGACAGGTGCCGTACTTC.

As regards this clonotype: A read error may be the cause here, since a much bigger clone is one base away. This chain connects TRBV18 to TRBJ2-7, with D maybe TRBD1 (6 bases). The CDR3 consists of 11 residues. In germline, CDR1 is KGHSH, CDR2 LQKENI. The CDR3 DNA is TGTACCAGCTCACCAGGGGAAGAGCAGTACTTC. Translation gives CTSSPGEEQYF.

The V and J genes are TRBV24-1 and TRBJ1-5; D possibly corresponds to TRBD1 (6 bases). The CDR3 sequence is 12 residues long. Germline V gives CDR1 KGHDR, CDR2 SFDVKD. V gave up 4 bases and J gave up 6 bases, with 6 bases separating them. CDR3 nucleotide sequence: TGTGCCACCAGTGAACAGGGTCAGCCCCAGCATTTT. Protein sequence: CATSEQGQPQHF.

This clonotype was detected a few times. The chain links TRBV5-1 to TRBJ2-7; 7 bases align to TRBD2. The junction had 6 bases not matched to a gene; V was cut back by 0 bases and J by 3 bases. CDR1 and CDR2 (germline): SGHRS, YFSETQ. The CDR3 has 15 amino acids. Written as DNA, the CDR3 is TGCGCCAGCAGCTTGGTTCCGGGAGGAGGCTACGAGCAGTACTTC. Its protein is CASSLVPGGGYEQYF.

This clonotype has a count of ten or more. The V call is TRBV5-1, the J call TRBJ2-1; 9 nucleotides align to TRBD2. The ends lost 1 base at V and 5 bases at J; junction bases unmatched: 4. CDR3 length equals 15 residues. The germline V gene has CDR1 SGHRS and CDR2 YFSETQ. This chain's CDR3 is CASSLQASGDNEQFF. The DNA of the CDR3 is TGCGCCAGCAGCTTGCAGGCTAGCGGGGACAATGAGCAGTTCTTC.

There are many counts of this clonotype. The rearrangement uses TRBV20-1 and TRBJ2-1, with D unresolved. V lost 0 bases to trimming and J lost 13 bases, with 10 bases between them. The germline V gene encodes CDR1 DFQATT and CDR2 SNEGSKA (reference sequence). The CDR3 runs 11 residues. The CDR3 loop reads CSARDQRIQFF. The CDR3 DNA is TGCAGTGCTAGAGATCAACGGATACAGTTCTTC.

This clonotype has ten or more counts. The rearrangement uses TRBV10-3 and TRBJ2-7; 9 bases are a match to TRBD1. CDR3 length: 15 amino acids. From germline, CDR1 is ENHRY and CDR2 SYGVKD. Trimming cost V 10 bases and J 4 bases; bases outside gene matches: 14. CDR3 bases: TGTGCCACCAGGGACCGGGACAGGGAAGAATACGAGCAGTACTTC. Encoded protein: CATRDRDREEYEQYF.